The 8 T cell receptor beta chains below were found in one sample sequenced in a study of spatial heterogeneity in lung cancer. Stated time point: sample taken at primary tumor resection. No cell sorting; template was whole RNA from tumor, lung tissue or PBMC. TCRdb fed the 5' RACE reads into MiXCR, producing one record per CDR3 protein. The table records 9,500 to 12,000 distinct CDR3 sequences, 6.3% of them present only once. The source was PBMCs, collected at surgery. All receptors come from a male donor with early-stage non-small cell lung cancer.

This clonotype was observed many times. Since the library was made to target alpha chains, this beta chain is a stray read and its abundance is not meaningful. The chain couples TRBV20-1 to TRBJ2-7; D remains ambiguous. Trimming stripped 4 bases from V and 3 bases from J, with 10 bases between. The germline V gene encodes CDR1 DFQATT and CDR2 SNEGSKA (reference sequence). The length of the CDR3 is 12 residues. The CDR3 sequence is CSAIGPFYEQYF. CDR3 coding DNA: TGCAGTGCTATCGGTCCTTTCTACGAGCAGTACTTC.

On this clonotype itself: This beta chain slipped into a library made for alpha chains as a stray read, so its size is not meaningful. V and J are TRBV5-6 and TRBJ2-2, with TRBD2 identical over 9 bases. CDR1 SGHDT and CDR2 YYEEEE come from the germline V gene. The CDR3 has 16 amino acids. The ends lost 4 bases at V and 6 bases at J; junction bases unmatched: 10. The CDR3, as DNA: TGTGCCAGCAGCATGGGTAGCGGGAGAAGGTCCGGGGAGCTGTTTTTT. Its translation: CASSMGSGRRSGELFF.

This clonotype was picked up many times. This beta chain came through as a stray read in a library set up for alpha chains, and its size says little. V usage is TRBV20-1 and J usage is TRBJ2-7; D is possibly TRBD2 (7 bases). CDR1 DFQATT and CDR2 SNEGSKA come from the germline V gene (reference sequence). CDR3 length: 11 amino acids. Between the trimmed V and J ends, which lost 6 bases and 2 bases, there was a span of 8 bases. The CDR3 loop is CSAGGAYEQYF. CDR3 nucleotide sequence: TGCAGTGCAGGGGGGGCCTACGAGCAGTACTTC.

This clonotype was counted ten times or more. As an off-target read in a library built for alpha chains, this beta chain has a frequency of little significance. This sequence joins TRBV10-3 and TRBJ2-5; D perhaps matches TRBD2 (6 bases). The V gene's germline CDR1 is ENHRY and CDR2 SYGVKD. CDR3 length: 17 residues. V was trimmed by 2 bases and J by 2 bases, leaving 18 bases between them. The CDR3 DNA sequence: TGTGCCATCAGTGAGGGACTAATGGCAGGGATTCAAGAGACCCAGTACTTC. Amino acids: CAISEGLMAGIQETQYF.

Notes on this clonotype: This beta chain represents an off-target read in a library built for alpha chains; its size is of limited meaning. This CDR3 is CASRSPGSYEQYF. The CDR3 DNA reads as TGTGCCAGCAGGTCCCCCGGCTCCTACGAGCAGTACTTC. The chain joins TRBV6-5 to TRBJ2-7; D is unclear. The V end was cut by 6 bases, the J end by 0 bases, with 9 bases between. Germline lookup yields CDR1 MNHEY and CDR2 SVGAGI. The CDR3 has 13 residues.

In this sample, this clonotype turned up many times. The library was prepared for alpha chains; this beta chain is a stray read, so its frequency means little. This chain connects TRBV11-2 to TRBJ2-7; D unclear. V was clipped by 1 base and J by 5 bases, with 3 bases between them. Germline loops: CDR1 SGHAT, CDR2 FQNNGV. This CDR3 spans 11 amino acids. In nucleotides, the CDR3 is TGTGCCAGCAGCTTAGCCAACGAGCAGTACTTC. Translated: CASSLANEQYF.

This clonotype was counted many times. This beta chain is an off-target read within a library intended for alpha chains, so its frequency means little. The chain carries TRBV10-3 and TRBJ1-2; D possibly corresponds to TRBD1 (6 bases). This CDR3 comprises 15 residues. Germline V gene data show CDR1 as ENHRY and CDR2 as SYGVKD. V lost 2 bases and J lost 1, with 11 bases in between. The CDR3 DNA follows: TGTGCCATCAGTGAGCCGGACAGCTATAACTATGGCTACACCTTC. It translates to CAISEPDSYNYGYTF.

This clonotype has more than one count but fewer than ten. Little can be read into the size of this beta chain, an off-target read in a library designed for alpha chains. The gene calls are TRBV7-8 and TRBJ1-1, with D maybe TRBD1 (6 bases). The ends were cut back, 2 bases at V and 8 bases at J, with 12 bases in the middle. The CDR3 is 13 residues long. Germline values: CDR1 SGHVS, CDR2 FQNEAQ. CDR3 amino acids: CASSLSEGGEAFF. CDR3 coding DNA: TGTGCCAGCAGCTTATCAGAGGGGGGAGAAGCTTTCTTT.